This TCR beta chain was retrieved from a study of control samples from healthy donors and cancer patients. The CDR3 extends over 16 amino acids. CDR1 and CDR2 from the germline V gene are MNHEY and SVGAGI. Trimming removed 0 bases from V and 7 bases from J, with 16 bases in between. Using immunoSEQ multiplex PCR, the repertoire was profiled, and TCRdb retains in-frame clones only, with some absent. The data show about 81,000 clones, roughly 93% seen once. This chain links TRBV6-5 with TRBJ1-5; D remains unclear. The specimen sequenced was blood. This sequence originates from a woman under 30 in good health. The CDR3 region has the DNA TGTGCCAGCAGTTACTCGGACCAGACCTTCCCGCAGCCCCAGCATTTT. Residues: CASSYSDQTFPQPQHF.